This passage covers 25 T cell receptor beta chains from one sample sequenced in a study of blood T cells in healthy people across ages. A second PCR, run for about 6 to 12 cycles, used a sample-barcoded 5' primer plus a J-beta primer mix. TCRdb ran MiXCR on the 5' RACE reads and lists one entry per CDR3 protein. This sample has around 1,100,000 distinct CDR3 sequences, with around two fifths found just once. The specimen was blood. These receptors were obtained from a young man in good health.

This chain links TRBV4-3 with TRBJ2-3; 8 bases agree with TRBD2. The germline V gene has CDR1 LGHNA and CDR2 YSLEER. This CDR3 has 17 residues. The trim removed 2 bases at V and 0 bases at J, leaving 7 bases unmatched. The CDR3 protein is CASSQWIAGGSTDTQYF. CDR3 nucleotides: TGCGCCAGCAGCCAATGGATCGCGGGGGGTAGCACAGATACGCAGTATTTT.

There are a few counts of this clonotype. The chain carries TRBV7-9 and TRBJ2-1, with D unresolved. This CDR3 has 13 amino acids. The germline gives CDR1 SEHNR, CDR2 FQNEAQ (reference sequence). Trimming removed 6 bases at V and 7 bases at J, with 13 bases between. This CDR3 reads CASRPGLGNEQFF. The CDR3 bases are TGTGCCAGCAGACCCGGTCTAGGGAATGAGCAGTTCTTC.

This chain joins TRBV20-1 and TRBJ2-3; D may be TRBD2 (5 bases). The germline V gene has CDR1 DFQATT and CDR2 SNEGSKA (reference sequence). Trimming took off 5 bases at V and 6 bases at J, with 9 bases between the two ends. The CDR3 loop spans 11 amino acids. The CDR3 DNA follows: TGCAGTGCTGCGAAGCGGGATACGCAGTATTTT. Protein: CSAAKRDTQYF.

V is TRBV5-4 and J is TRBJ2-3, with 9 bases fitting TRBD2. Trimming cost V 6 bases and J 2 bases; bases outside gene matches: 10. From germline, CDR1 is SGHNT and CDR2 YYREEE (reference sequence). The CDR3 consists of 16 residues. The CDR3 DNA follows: TGTGCCAGCATGGATGGCGGGGGGGAGCCCACAGATACGCAGTATTTT. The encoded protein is CASMDGGGEPTDTQYF.

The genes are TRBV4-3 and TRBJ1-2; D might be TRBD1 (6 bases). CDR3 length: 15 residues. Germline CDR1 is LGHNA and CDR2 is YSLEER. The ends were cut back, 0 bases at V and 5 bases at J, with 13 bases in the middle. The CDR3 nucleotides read TGCGCCAGCAGCCAAGAGGGGGCCAGTCCTTATGGCTACACCTTC. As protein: CASSQEGASPYGYTF.

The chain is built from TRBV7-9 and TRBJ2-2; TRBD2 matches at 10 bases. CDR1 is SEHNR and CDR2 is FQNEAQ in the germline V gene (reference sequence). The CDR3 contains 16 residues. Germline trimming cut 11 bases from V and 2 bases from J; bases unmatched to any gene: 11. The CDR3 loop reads CAPLGLADRNTGELFF. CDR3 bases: TGTGCCCCCCTCGGACTAGCGGACCGAAACACCGGGGAGCTGTTTTTT.

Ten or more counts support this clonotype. CDR3 region: CASSQDGAYVGDTQYF. CDR3 nucleotides: TGTGCCAGCAGCCAAGATGGAGCCTACGTTGGAGATACGCAGTATTTT. V gene TRBV4-2 combines with J gene TRBJ2-3; D is uncertain. V lost 0 bases and J 5 bases, leaving 15 bases between the germline ends. Germline assignment: CDR1 LGHNA and CDR2 YNFKEQ. The CDR3 contains 16 residues.

In nucleotides, the CDR3 is TGTGCCAGCAGCTCACCCGGAGGCAGGGGGTGGCCTGAAGCTTTCTTT. It translates to CASSSPGGRGWPEAFF. The chain joins TRBV7-8 to TRBJ1-1; 7 bases line up with TRBD1. Germline CDR1 and CDR2: SGHVS and FQNEAQ. The CDR3 covers 16 residues. J lost 6 bases, V lost 4 bases, and 14 bases had no gene match.

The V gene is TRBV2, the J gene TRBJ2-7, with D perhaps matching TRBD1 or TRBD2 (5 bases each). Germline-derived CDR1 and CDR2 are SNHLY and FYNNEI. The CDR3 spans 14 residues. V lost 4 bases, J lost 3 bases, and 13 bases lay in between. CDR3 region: CASSAPGLGYEQYF. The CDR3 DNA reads TGTGCCAGCAGTGCCCCGGGGCTGGGCTACGAGCAGTACTTC.

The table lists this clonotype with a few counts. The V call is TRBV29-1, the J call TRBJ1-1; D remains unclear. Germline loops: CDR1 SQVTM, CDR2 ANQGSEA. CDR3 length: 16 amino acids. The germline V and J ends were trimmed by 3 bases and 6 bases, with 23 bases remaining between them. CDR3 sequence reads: CSVEFGLGSYFAEAFF. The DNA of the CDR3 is TGCAGCGTTGAGTTTGGTTTGGGCAGTTATTTCGCTGAAGCTTTCTTT. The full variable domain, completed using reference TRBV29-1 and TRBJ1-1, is SAVISQKPSRDICQRGTSLTIQCQVDSQVTMMFWYRQQPGQSLTLIATANQGSEATYESGFVIDKFPISRPNLTFSTLTVSNMSPEDSSIYLCSVEFGLGSYFAEAFFGQGTRLTVV.

The CDR3 DNA reads TGTGCCAGCCCCAACGAGAACTACGAGCAGTTCTTC. Its protein is CASPNENYEQFF. The gene calls are TRBV6-2 or TRBV6-3 and TRBJ2-1, with no clear D. In germline, CDR1 is MNHEY, CDR2 SVGEGT. The CDR3 has 12 amino acids. Trimming pared 8 bases from V and 10 bases from J, leaving 15 bases between.

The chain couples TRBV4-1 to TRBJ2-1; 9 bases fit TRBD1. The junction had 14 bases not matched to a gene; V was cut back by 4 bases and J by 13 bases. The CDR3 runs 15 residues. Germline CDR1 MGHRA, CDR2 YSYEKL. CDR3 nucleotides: TGCGCCAGCAGCCCTGAACAGGGGGCCTTGAGTCGCCAGTTCTTC. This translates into CASSPEQGALSRQFF.

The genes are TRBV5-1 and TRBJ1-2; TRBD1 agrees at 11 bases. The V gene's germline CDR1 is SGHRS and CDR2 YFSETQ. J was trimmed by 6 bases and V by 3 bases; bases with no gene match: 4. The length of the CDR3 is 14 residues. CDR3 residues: CASSWTGGENGYTF. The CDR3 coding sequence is TGCGCCAGCAGCTGGACAGGGGGCGAAAATGGCTACACCTTC.

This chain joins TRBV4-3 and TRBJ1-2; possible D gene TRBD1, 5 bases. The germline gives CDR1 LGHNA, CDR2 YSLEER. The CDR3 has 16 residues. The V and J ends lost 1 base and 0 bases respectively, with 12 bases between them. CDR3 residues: CASSQGRQTTNYGYTF. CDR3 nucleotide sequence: TGCGCCAGCAGCCAAGGCCGACAGACCACTAACTATGGCTACACCTTC.

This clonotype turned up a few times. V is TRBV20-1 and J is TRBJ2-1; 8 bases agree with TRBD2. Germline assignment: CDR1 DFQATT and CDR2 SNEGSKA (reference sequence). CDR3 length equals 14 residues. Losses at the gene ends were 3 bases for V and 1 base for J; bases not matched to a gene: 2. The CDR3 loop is CSASGGASYNEQFF. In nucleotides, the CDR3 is TGCAGTGCTAGCGGGGGGGCATCCTACAATGAGCAGTTCTTC.

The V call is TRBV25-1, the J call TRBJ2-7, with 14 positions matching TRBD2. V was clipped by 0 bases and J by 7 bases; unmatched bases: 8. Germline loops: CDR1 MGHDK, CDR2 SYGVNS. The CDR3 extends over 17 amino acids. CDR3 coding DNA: TGTGCCAGCAGTGAATATCGGACTAGCGGGGGGTACAATGAGCAGTACTTC. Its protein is CASSEYRTSGGYNEQYF.

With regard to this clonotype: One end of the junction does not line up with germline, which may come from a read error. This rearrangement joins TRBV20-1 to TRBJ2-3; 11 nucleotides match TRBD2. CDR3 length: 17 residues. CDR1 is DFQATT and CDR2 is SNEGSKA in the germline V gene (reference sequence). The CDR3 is CSTREGTSGSSTDTQYF. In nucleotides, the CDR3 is TGCAGTACTAGAGAGGGGACTAGCGGTTCTAGCACAGATACGCAGTATTTT.

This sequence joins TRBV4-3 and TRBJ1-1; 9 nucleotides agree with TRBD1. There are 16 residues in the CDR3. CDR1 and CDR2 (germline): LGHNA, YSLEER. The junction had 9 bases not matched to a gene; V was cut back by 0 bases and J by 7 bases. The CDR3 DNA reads TGCGCCAGCAGCCAAGACCTAACAGGGGGCCCTGGTGAAGCTTTCTTT. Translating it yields CASSQDLTGGPGEAFF.

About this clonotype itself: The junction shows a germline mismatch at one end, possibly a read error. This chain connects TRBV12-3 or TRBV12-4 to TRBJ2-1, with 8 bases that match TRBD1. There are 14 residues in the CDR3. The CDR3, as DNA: TGTGCCGGCAGAGGGGGACAGGTCTACAATGAGCAGTTCTTC. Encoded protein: CAGRGGQVYNEQFF.

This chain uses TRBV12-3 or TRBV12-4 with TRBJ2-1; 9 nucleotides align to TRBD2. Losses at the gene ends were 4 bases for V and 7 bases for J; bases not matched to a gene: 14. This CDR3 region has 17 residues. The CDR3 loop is CASSSPRGGGAQNEQFF. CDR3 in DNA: TGTGCCAGCAGTTCACCTCGGGGCGGGGGGGCCCAGAATGAGCAGTTCTTC.

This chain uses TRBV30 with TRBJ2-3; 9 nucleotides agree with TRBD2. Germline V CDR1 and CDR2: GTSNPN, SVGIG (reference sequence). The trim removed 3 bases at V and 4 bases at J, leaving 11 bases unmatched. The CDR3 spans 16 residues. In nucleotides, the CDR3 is TGTGCCTGGAGCAGCCCCCTTGCGGGGGGGCCAGATACGCAGTATTTT. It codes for CAWSSPLAGGPDTQYF.

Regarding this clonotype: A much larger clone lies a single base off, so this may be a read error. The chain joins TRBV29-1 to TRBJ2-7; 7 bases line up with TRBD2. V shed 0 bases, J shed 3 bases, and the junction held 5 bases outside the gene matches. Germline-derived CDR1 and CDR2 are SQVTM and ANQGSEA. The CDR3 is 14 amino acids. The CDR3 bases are TGCAGCGTTGAAGATCAAACTAGCGACTACGAGCAGTACTTC. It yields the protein CSVEDQTSDYEQYF.

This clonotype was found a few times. In nucleotides, the CDR3 is TGCAGTGCAATAAAACAGGGGGGGGCATTGGGCTACACCTTC. Amino acids: CSAIKQGGALGYTF. The chain links TRBV20-1 to TRBJ1-2, with TRBD1 matching over 8 bases. Germline CDR1 is DFQATT and CDR2 is SNEGSKA (reference sequence). The CDR3 runs to 14 residues. V trimming: 6 bases; J trimming: 8 bases; junction bases outside the gene matches: 14.

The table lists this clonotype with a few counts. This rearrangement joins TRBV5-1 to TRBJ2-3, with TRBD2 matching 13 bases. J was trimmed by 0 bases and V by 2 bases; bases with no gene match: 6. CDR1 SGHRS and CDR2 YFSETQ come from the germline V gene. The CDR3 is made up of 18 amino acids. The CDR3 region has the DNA TGCGCCAGCAGCTTCGGACTAGCGGGAGAGATGAGCACAGATACGCAGTATTTT. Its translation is CASSFGLAGEMSTDTQYF.

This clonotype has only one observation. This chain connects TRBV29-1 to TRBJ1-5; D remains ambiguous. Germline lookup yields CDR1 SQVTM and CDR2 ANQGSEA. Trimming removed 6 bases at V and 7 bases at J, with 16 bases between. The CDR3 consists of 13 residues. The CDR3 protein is CSVRVEGQQPQHF. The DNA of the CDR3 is TGCAGCGTAAGGGTAGAGGGCCAGCAGCCCCAGCATTTT.